The 21 T cell receptor beta chains in this list originate from one sample, sequenced in a study of OX40 agonist ivuxolimab in advanced cancers. The data were produced by immunoSEQ multiplex PCR, yet TCRdb's version contains in-frame clones alone and is incomplete. The table has approximately 86,000 clones, roughly 92% seen once; the top ten hold about 1.1%. The sequences come from CD4+ or CD8+ T cells sorted from blood, collected in a trial of the OX40 agonist ivuxolimab. Receptors originate from an adult with an advanced solid tumor such as melanoma, head and neck, liver or kidney cancer.

The genes are TRBV21-1 and TRBJ2-1; the D segment call TRBD2 is taken from the table without a DNA check. TRBV21-1 is a known pseudogene. CDR3 length: 16 residues. CDR3 bases: TGTGCCAGCAGCAAAGGGTACGGACTGGCTTACAATGAGCAGTTCTTC. Translating gives CASSKGYGLAYNEQFF.

This clone was counted once. The V and J genes are TRBV11-2 and TRBJ1-1, with TRBD1 matching over 10 bases. Germline V gives CDR1 SGHAT, CDR2 FQNNGV. The CDR3 sequence is 15 residues long. After removal of 8 bases from V and 4 bases from J, the junction contained 10 bases not matched to a gene. The CDR3 region is CASLPDRGYGTEAFF. Written as DNA, the CDR3 is TGTGCCAGCTTGCCGGACAGGGGGTATGGCACTGAAGCTTTCTTT.

This sequence joins TRBV30 and TRBJ2-1; possibly TRBD1 for D (5 bases). The CDR3 length is 12 residues. The germline V gene has CDR1 GTSNPN and CDR2 SVGIG (reference sequence). The V end lost 2 bases, the J end lost 12 bases, and 14 bases lay between the germline ends. The CDR3 DNA follows: TGTGCCTGGAGTCAATCTGGCAGGGCGCAGTTCTTC. This translates into CAWSQSGRAQFF.

The chain is built from TRBV5-5 and TRBJ2-5; TRBD1 aligns across 8 bases. Per germline, CDR1 SGHKS and CDR2 YYEKEE (reference sequence). The CDR3 has 14 amino acids. Trimming at V came to 4 bases and at J to 2 bases, leaving 4 bases not matched to a gene. CDR3 sequence: CASSRRGPQETQYF. The CDR3 region has the DNA TGTGCCAGCAGCCGCAGGGGGCCTCAAGAGACCCAGTACTTC.

This chain links TRBV7-9 with TRBJ2-2; D may be TRBD1 (5 bases). The CDR3 is 15 amino acids. V gave up 2 bases and J gave up 6 bases, with 13 bases separating them. CDR1 is SEHNR and CDR2 is FQNEAQ in the germline V gene (reference sequence). The CDR3 nucleotides read TGTGCCAGCAGCTTACGTCAGGCAGGGTCCGGGGAGCTGTTTTTT. It yields the protein CASSLRQAGSGELFF.

In regard to this clone: The same CDR3 is also encoded by other DNA sequences in this sample. This sequence joins TRBV29-1 and TRBJ2-3; 14 bases line up with TRBD2. There are 15 residues in the CDR3. V lost 6 bases to trimming and J lost 3 bases; unmatched junction nucleotides: 5. CDR1 is SQVTM and CDR2 is ANQGSEA in the germline V gene. CDR3 in DNA: TGCAGCGTCGGGACTAGCGGGAGTTTGACAGATACGCAGTATTTT. Amino acids: CSVGTSGSLTDTQYF.

This clone appeared once. The genes are TRBV28 and TRBJ1-2; 7 nucleotides agree with TRBD1. CDR3 length: 14 amino acids. V dropped 5 bases and J dropped 5; count of bases not matched to a gene: 8. Germline V CDR1 and CDR2: MDHEN, SYDVKM. The chain's CDR3 is CASSLTGERYGYTF. The CDR3 DNA is TGTGCCAGCAGTCTCACAGGGGAGCGGTATGGCTACACCTTC.

The chain is built from TRBV28 and TRBJ2-7; a possible D gene is TRBD2 (7 bases). Germline V CDR1 and CDR2: MDHEN, SYDVKM. V was trimmed by 5 bases and J by 6 bases, leaving 23 bases between them. The CDR3 runs to 16 residues. CDR3 sequence: CASSGRGAEVLGEQYF. CDR3 nucleotide sequence: TGTGCCAGCAGTGGGAGGGGGGCGGAGGTATTGGGCGAGCAGTACTTC.

This clone was picked up a small number of times. The chain is built from TRBV5-1 and TRBJ1-1, with 8 positions matching TRBD1. CDR1 is SGHRS and CDR2 is YFSETQ in the germline V gene. V dropped 6 bases and J dropped 4; count of bases not matched to a gene: 8. The CDR3 extends over 14 amino acids. DNA of the CDR3: TGCGCCAGCAACCTACAGGGGGAGGGCACTGAAGCTTTCTTT. Residues: CASNLQGEGTEAFF.

The chain has TRBV9 and TRBJ2-7, with 7 positions matching TRBD1. V lost 2 bases to trimming and J lost 0 bases; unmatched junction nucleotides: 2. CDR3 length: 14 amino acids. The germline gives CDR1 SGDLS, CDR2 YYNGEE. CDR3 residues: CASSVTGASYEQYF. The CDR3 DNA is TGTGCCAGCAGCGTTACAGGGGCCTCCTACGAGCAGTACTTC. Combining the CDR3 with reference TRBV9 and TRBJ2-7 gives the whole variable domain DSGVTQTPKHLITATGQRVTLRCSPRSGDLSVYWYQQSLDQGLQFLIQYYNGEERAKGNILERFSAQQFPDLHSELNLSSLELGDSALYFCASSVTGASYEQYFGPGTRLTVT.

This clone was observed a few times. The CDR3 reads CASSILRTSGSGTDTQYF. The CDR3 DNA is TGTGCCAGCAGCATCCTCCGGACTAGCGGGAGTGGGACAGATACGCAGTATTTT. The chain carries TRBV7-2 and TRBJ2-3; 13 bases line up with TRBD2. This CDR3 has 18 residues. The V segment lost 5 bases and the J segment 3 bases; nucleotides outside the gene matches: 11. Germline loops: CDR1 SGHTA, CDR2 FQGNSA.

This clone was seen only once. The gene calls are TRBV28 and TRBJ1-3; D ambiguous. Germline V lookup: CDR1 MDHEN, CDR2 SYDVKM. CDR3 length: 20 amino acids. V was pared by 1 base and J by 0 bases, with 22 bases between. The CDR3 DNA is TGTGCCAGCAGTTTATTAGGTGCCGGCCGACACGGACGCTCTGGAAACACCATATATTTT. Its protein is CASSLLGAGRHGRSGNTIYF.

The V and J genes are TRBV6-1 and TRBJ2-2, with D perhaps TRBD1 (5 bases). CDR1 and CDR2 from the germline V gene are MNHNS and SASEGT. This CDR3 contains 14 residues. Between the trimmed V and J ends, which lost 2 bases and 5 bases, there was a span of 9 bases. The CDR3 DNA is TGTGCCAGCAGTGAACGTAAGGGGACCGGGGAGCTGTTTTTT. Translation gives CASSERKGTGELFF.

The V call is TRBV6-1, the J call TRBJ2-3, with unresolved D. From germline, CDR1 is MNHNS and CDR2 SASEGT. The CDR3 sequence is 14 residues long. With 7 bases removed from V and 0 bases from J, the gap between germline ends came to 11 bases. The CDR3 region is CASNLGASTDTQYF. CDR3 nucleotides: TGTGCCAGCAATCTGGGCGCGAGCACAGATACGCAGTATTTT.

The CDR3 bases are TGTGCCAGCACACGCACGGGGGGCAAGGAGAATGAAAAACTGTTTTTT. This gives the protein CASTRTGGKENEKLFF. The chain couples TRBV7-2 to TRBJ1-4, with a weak D call TRBD1 (6 bases). This CDR3 has 16 amino acids. Germline lookup yields CDR1 SGHTA and CDR2 FQGNSA. Trimming cost V 7 bases and J 5 bases, with 20 bases left between them.

This chain joins TRBV5-1 and TRBJ2-7; D unresolved. V was cut by 7 bases and J by 3 bases, with 11 bases left in between. CDR3 size: 12 residues. Germline assignment: CDR1 SGHRS and CDR2 YFSETQ. CDR3 in amino acids: CASLHAGYEQYF. The CDR3 nucleotides read TGCGCCAGCCTGCACGCTGGCTACGAGCAGTACTTC.

This clone was counted between two and nine times. The chain combines TRBV4-3 with TRBJ2-7; no reliable D call. Deletions cut 0 bases from V and 7 bases from J, with 10 bases between. Germline CDR1 LGHNA, CDR2 YSLEER. The CDR3 extends over 13 amino acids. CDR3 sequence: CASSQEGSREQYF. The DNA for the CDR3 is TGCGCCAGCAGCCAAGAAGGCAGCAGAGAGCAGTACTTC.

This chain joins TRBV7-6 and TRBJ2-5, with D possibly TRBD1 on 5 matching bases. Germline lookup yields CDR1 SGHVS and CDR2 FNYEAQ. The CDR3 has 13 residues. V gave up 5 bases and J gave up 3 bases, with 10 bases separating them. The CDR3 loop is CASSPTREETQYF. CDR3 nucleotides: TGTGCCAGCAGCCCAACCAGGGAAGAGACCCAGTACTTC.

The CDR3 region is CASSPLRATRVSDTEAFF. As DNA, the CDR3 is TGTGCCAGCTCACCACTGAGAGCGACGCGGGTTTCGGACACTGAAGCTTTCTTT. The chain uses TRBV18 and TRBJ1-1, with D unclear. The CDR3 has 18 residues. The V gene lost 1 base and the J gene lost 3 bases, with 21 bases spanning the gap. CDR1 KGHSH and CDR2 LQKENI come from the germline V gene.

The chain employs TRBV19 and TRBJ2-1, with a weak D call TRBD2 (5 bases). With 6 bases removed from V and 0 bases from J, the gap between germline ends came to 15 bases. CDR3 length equals 16 residues. Germline CDR1 and CDR2: LNHDA and SQIVND (reference sequence). The CDR3 loop reads CASRKEAASSYNEQFF. CDR3 in DNA: TGTGCCAGTAGAAAAGAAGCGGCGAGCTCCTACAATGAGCAGTTCTTC.

V is TRBV5-5 and J is TRBJ2-3; tentative D call: TRBD2 (5 bases). Germline lookup yields CDR1 SGHKS and CDR2 YYEKEE (reference sequence). Trimming cost V 4 bases and J 0 bases, with 12 bases left between them. This CDR3 has 15 amino acids. CDR3 protein: CASSGLEGSTDTQYF. The DNA of the CDR3 is TGTGCCAGCAGCGGTTTAGAGGGTAGCACAGATACGCAGTATTTT.